This TCR beta chain was documented in a study of identical twins. Study-wide results and limits: With monozygotic twins, out-of-frame TCR alpha sharing exceeded what models estimated.

This CDR3 has 15 amino acids. Germline assignment: CDR1 SGDLS and CDR2 YYNGEE. J gave up 5 bases and V 0 bases, and 7 bases lay outside the gene matches. There are a few counts of this clonotype. Its antigen is unidentified. A template switching step contributed a universal primer site, while unique molecular identifiers were present in the cDNA. TCRdb re-called the 5' RACE reads through MiXCR, storing one row per CDR3 protein. The data hold 540,000 or so distinct CDR3 sequences, with 20% to 25% observed a single time. These data were also reused for a study on yellow fever vaccine responses in identical twins.

The chain recombines TRBV9 with TRBJ1-1; 7 bases agree with TRBD1. The TCR was taken from a woman aged 18-35 years in good health. The sample consisted of CD4+ T cells sorted from blood. The CDR3 spells CASSVATGEGTEAFF. In nucleotides, the CDR3 is TGTGCCAGCAGCGTAGCTACAGGGGAGGGGACTGAAGCTTTCTTT.